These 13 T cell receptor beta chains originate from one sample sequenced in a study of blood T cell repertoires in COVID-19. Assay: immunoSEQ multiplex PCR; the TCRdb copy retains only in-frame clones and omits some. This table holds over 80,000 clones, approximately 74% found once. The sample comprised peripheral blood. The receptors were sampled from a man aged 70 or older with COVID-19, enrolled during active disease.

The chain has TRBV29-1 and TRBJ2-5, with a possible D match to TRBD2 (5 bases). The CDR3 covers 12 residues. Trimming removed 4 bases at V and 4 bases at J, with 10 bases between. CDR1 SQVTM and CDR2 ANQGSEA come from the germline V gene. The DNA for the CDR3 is TGCAGCGTTGCCGTCGGGGTAGAGACCCAGTACTTC. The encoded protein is CSVAVGVETQYF.

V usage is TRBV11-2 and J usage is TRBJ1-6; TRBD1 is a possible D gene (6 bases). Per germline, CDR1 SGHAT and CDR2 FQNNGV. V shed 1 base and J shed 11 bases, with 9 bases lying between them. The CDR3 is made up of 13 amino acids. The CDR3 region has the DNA TGTGCCAGCAGCTTAGGTCAGGGGACACCCCTCCACTTT. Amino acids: CASSLGQGTPLHF.

The CDR3 here is CASEREYNEQFF. As DNA, the CDR3 is TGTGCCAGTGAGCGGGAATACAATGAGCAGTTCTTC. The V gene is TRBV7-9, the J gene TRBJ2-1; 7 bases align to TRBD2. The trim removed 9 bases at V and 4 bases at J, leaving 3 bases unmatched. CDR3 length: 12 amino acids. The V gene's germline CDR1 is SEHNR and CDR2 FQNEAQ (reference sequence).

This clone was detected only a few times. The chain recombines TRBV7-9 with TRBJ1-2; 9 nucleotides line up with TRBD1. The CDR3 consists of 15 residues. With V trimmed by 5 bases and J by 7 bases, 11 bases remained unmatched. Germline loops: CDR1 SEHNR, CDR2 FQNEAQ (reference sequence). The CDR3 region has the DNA TGTGCCAGCAGCCGCCGGACAGGGGAGATCAGTGGCTACACCTTC. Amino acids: CASSRRTGEISGYTF.

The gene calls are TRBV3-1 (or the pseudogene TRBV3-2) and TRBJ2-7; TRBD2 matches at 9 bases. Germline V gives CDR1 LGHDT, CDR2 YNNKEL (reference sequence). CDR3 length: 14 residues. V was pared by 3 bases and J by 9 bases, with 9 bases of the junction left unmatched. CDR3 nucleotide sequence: TGTGCCAGCAGCCAGGGACTAGCTGTCATTGCGCAGTACTTC. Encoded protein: CASSQGLAVIAQYF.

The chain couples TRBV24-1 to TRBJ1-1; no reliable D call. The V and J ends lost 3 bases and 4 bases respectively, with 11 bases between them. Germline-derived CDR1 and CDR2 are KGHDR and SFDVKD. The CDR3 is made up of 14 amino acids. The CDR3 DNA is TGTGCCACCAGTGATCCTGGGGAGAGCACTGAAGCTTTCTTT. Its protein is CATSDPGESTEAFF.

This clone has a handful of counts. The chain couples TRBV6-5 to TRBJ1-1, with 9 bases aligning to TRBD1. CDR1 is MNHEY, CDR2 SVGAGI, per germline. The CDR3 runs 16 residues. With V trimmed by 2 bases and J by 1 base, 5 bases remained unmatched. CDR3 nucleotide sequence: TGTGCCAGCAGTTACCTCCCGGGACAGGGGAACACTGAAGCTTTCTTT. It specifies CASSYLPGQGNTEAFF.

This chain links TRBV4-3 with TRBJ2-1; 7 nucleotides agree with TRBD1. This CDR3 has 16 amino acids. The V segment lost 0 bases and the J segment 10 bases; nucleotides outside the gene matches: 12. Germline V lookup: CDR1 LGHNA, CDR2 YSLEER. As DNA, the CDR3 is TGCGCCAGCAGCCAAGATCGGCGACAGGGTGGAAGAGAGCAGTTCTTC. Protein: CASSQDRRQGGREQFF.

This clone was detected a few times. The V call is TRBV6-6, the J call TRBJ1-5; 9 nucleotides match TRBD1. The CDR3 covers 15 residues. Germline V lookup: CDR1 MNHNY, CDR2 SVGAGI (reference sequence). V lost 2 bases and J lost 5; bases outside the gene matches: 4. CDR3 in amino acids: CASSYPWTGDQPQHF. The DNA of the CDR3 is TGTGCCAGCAGTTACCCTTGGACAGGGGATCAGCCCCAGCATTTT.

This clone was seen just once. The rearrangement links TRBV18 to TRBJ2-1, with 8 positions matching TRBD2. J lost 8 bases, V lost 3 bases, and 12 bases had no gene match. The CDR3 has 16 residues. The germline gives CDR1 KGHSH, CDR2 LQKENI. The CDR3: CASSPAPTAGGHEQFF. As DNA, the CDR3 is TGTGCCAGCTCACCCGCCCCCACTGCGGGAGGCCATGAGCAGTTCTTC.

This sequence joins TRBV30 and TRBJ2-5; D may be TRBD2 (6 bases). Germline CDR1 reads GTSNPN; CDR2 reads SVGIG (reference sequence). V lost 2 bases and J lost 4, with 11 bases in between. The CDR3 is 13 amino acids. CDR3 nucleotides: TGTGCCTGGAGTATACTAGCAGGAGAGACCCAGTACTTC. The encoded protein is CAWSILAGETQYF.

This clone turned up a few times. The CDR3 is CASSMAAGQPQHF. DNA of the CDR3: TGTGCCAGCAGCATGGCGGCTGGGCAGCCCCAGCATTTT. The chain joins TRBV9 to TRBJ1-5; D gene unclear. V was cut by 4 bases and J by 7 bases, with 12 bases left in between. Looked up from germline, CDR1 is SGDLS and CDR2 is YYNGEE. The CDR3 covers 13 residues. Full variable domain (remainder filled in from reference TRBV9 and TRBJ1-5): DSGVTQTPKHLITATGQRVTLRCSPRSGDLSVYWYQQSLDQGLQFLIQYYNGEERAKGNILERFSAQQFPDLHSELNLSSLELGDSALYFCASSMAAGQPQHFGDGTRLSIL.

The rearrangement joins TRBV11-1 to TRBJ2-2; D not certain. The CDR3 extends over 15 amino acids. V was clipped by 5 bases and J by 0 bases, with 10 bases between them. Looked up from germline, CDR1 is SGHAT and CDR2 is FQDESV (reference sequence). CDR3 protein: CASSLIASNTGELFF. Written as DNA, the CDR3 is TGTGCCAGCAGCCTCATAGCTTCGAACACCGGGGAGCTGTTTTTT. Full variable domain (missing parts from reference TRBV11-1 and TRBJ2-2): EAEVAQSPRYKITEKSQAVAFWCDPISGHATLYWYRQILGQGPELLVQFQDESVVDDSQLPKDRFSAERLKGVDSTLKIQPAELGDSAMYLCASSLIASNTGELFFGEGSRLTVL.